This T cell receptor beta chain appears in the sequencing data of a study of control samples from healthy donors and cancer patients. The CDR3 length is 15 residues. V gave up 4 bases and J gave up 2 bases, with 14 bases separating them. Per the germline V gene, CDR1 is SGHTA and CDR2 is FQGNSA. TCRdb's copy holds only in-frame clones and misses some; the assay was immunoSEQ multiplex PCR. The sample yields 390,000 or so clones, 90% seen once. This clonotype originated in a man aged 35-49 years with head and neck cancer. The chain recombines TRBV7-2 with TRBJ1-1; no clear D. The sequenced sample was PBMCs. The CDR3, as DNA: TGTGCCAGCAGCTACGACAACGCGATCAACACTGAAGCTTTCTTT. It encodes CASSYDNAINTEAFF.